This T cell receptor (beta chain) was recovered during a study of T cells in women clearing cervical HPV infection. CDR1 and CDR2 (germline): LNHDA, SQIVND (reference sequence). CDR3 length equals 15 residues. To note about this clone: The read terminates 3 residues ahead of where the CDR3 ends, so the germline J gene completes it.

The data were produced by immunoSEQ multiplex PCR, yet TCRdb's version contains in-frame clones alone and is incomplete. Here the sample table reports approximately 16,000 clones. V and J are TRBV19 and TRBJ2-2; 7 nucleotides match TRBD1. This TCR was recovered from a woman between 18 and 75 years old with a cervical HPV16 infection that either progressed to CIN3+ or cleared (not recorded which). The sequenced sample was blood buffy coat. The CDR3 bases that were read are TGTGCCAGTCGAAACGTAGGGACAGATAATTCACCG. It yields the protein CASRNVGTDNSP. The full CDR3 protein is CASRNVGTDNSPLFF. The full variable domain, in which reference TRBV19 and TRBJ2-2 provide the parts outside the CDR3, is DGGITQSPKYLFRKEGQNVTLSCEQNLNHDAMYWYRQDPGQGLRLIYYSQIVNDFQKGDIAEGYSVSREKKESFPLTVTSAQKNPTAFYLCASRNVGTDNSPLFFGEGSRLTVL.